The T cell receptor beta chain described here comes from a study of Tregs in tolerant kidney transplant recipients. Germline values: CDR1 SEHNR, CDR2 FQNEAQ (reference sequence). There are 11 residues in the CDR3. Deletions cut 2 bases from V and 10 bases from J, with 8 bases between. Study observations and caveats: Tregs expanded with activated donor B cells seemed most donor-specific. Findings come from small patient numbers and require larger validation. Biological reproducibility was not directly addressed, but technical replication error appeared minimal.

Note on this clone: Its antigen is not identified.

TCRdb's copy holds only in-frame clones and misses some; the assay was immunoSEQ multiplex PCR. This sample has 85,000 to 90,000 clones, with 85% to 95% found just once. Unstimulated Tregs (CD4+CD25+CD127-) and CD4+CD25- non-Tregs were sorted from PBMCs. The specimen sequenced was CD8+ T cells from blood. The source is a human donor in good health. The chain employs TRBV7-9 and TRBJ2-5; D is unresolved. CDR3 in amino acids: CASSLLADQYF. The CDR3 nucleotides read TGTGCCAGCAGCTTATTGGCGGACCAGTACTTC.